Only one count was recorded for the clone carrying this T cell receptor beta chain. Its matching antigen is unknown. The data are from a study of T cell responses to AZD1222 COVID-19 vaccine. Findings and caveats of the study: Nearly half of the spike-specific TCRs reportedly recognize variant regions that carry no mutations. Clonal diversity was possibly underestimated, and the donors were mostly white British, with more females. AZD1222 recipients seropositive at baseline numbered only five to seven.

The CDR3 runs to 14 residues. Between the trimmed V and J ends, which lost 6 bases and 3 bases, there was a span of 14 bases. Germline V gives CDR1 SGHTA, CDR2 FQGNSA. Using immunoSEQ multiplex PCR, the repertoire was profiled, and TCRdb retains in-frame clones only, with some absent. The table has roughly 150,000 clones, approximately 80% seen once. Sample: peripheral blood, taken on day 0 of AZD1222 vaccination. The chain combines TRBV7-2 with TRBJ1-1; unclear D gene. The sequence came from an adult in good health. For the CDR3, the DNA is TGTGCCAGCAGTCCTCCCCCGCCTTACACTGAAGCTTTCTTT. As protein: CASSPPPPYTEAFF.